The rows below give T cell receptor beta chains drawn from one sample of a study of cytomegalovirus exposure and HLA in healthy donors. Clones were read by immunoSEQ multiplex PCR, and TCRdb kept only the in-frame ones, dropping some. The sample has some 180,000 clones, roughly 73% seen once. Sequencing was done on a sample of PBMCs. The receptors were sampled from a young woman in good health and CMV-seronegative. The CDR3 runs from the conserved cysteine through the conserved F or W. D genes are given only for firm matches. The size entry is marked missing in some rows and otherwise reads once, few, many or a size class.

>-|TRBD2|TRBJ2-5|TRBV5-4
TGTGCCAGCAGCCCTGGGGGTAGCGGGAGTTTGTTAGAGACCCAGTACTTC
CASSPGGSGSLLETQYF
>-|-|TRBJ2-7|TRBV6-5
TGTGCCAGCAGTTACGGACTGGGCTACGAGCAGTACTTC
CASSYGLGYEQYF
>-|-|TRBJ1-2|TRBV18
TGTGCCAGCTCACCACCGTCGGGGGGAGCTAACTATGGCTACACCTTC
CASSPPSGGANYGYTF
>-|TRBD1|TRBJ1-1|TRBV2
TGTGCCACAGGACAGGGGGCGATGAACACTGAAGCTTTCTTT
CATGQGAMNTEAFF
>-|-|TRBJ1-2|TRBV4-3
TGCGCCAGCAGCCCTCAATCCACAGGGAGCTTTCACTATGGCTACACCTTC
CASSPQSTGSFHYGYTF
>few|TRBD1|TRBJ1-2|TRBV7-9
TGTGCCAGCAGCTTACAGGGGGTCGATGGCTACACCTTC
CASSLQGVDGYTF
>-|TRBD2|TRBJ2-3|TRBV7-6
TGTGCCAGCAGCTTAGCTTCGACTAGCGGCACAGATACGCAGTATTTT
CASSLASTSGTDTQYF
>few|-|TRBJ1-2|TRBV19
TGTGCCAGTAGTAAACGTCTCCGACAGACTTATGGCTACACCTTC
CASSKRLRQTYGYTF
>-|-|TRBJ1-5|TRBV15
TGTGCCACCAGGCTTTGGGAGCGGGGCGTCGGCAATCAGCCCCAGCATTTT
CATRLWERGVGNQPQHF
>-|-|TRBJ1-1|TRBV29-1
TGCAGCGTTGAGACAGCCTCTGCCACTGAAGCTTTCTTT
CSVETASATEAFF
>-|-|TRBJ2-5|TRBV19
TGTGCCAGTAGTCCGAGGTCCGGGACCCAGTACTTC
CASSPRSGTQYF
>-|-|TRBJ1-1|TRBV19
TGTGCCAGTAGTATGGACAGTTATGAAGCTTTCTTT
CASSMDSYEAFF
>-|TRBD1|TRBJ2-1|TRBV7-8
TGTGCCAGCAGCTCCGACAGGGGGCGAAGATATGAGCAGTTCTTC
CASSSDRGRRYEQFF
>few|-|TRBJ1-5|TRBV6-5
TGTGCCAGCAGTTGGACAAGCAATCAGCCCCAGCATTTT
CASSWTSNQPQHF
>-|TRBD2|TRBJ2-1|TRBV27
TGTGCCAGCAGTTGGGGGGGGGAGCCCTACAATGAGCAGTTCTTC
CASSWGGEPYNEQFF
>-|TRBD2|TRBJ2-1|TRBV29-1
TGCAGCGTTGTGTCTAGCGGGACCCCCTACAATGAGCAGTTCTTC
CSVVSSGTPYNEQFF
>-|-|TRBJ2-7|TRBV6-5
TGTGCCAGCAGTTACTCGCGGGACAGATACGAGCAGTACTTC
CASSYSRDRYEQYF
>-|TRBD1|TRBJ1-1|TRBV7-9
TGTGCCAGCAGCTTAGTCCGGACAGGGGAGGGCACTGAAGCTTTCTTT
CASSLVRTGEGTEAFF
>medium-sized|-|TRBJ2-1|TRBV4-1
TGCGCCAGCAGCCAATACCAGGGGATCGGAGGTAATGAGCAGTTCTTC
CASSQYQGIGGNEQFF
>-|TRBD2|TRBJ2-1|TRBV2
TGTGCCAGCAGTGAACTGACCGGGACTAGCGCTTACAATGAGCAGTTCTTC
CASSELTGTSAYNEQFF
>-|-|TRBJ2-7|TRBV6-1
TGTGCCAGCAGTGGAGGAGGGACGTGGTACGAGCAGTACTTC
CASSGGGTWYEQYF
>-|TRBD1|TRBJ2-2|TRBV5-1
TGCGCCAGCAGCTCCACGACAGGGGTGAACACCGGGGAGCTGTTTTTT
CASSSTTGVNTGELFF
>-|TRBD1|TRBJ1-5|TRBV6-1
TGTGCCAGCAGTGCGACAGGGAATCAGCCCCAGCATTTT
CASSATGNQPQHF
>once|TRBD1|TRBJ1-5|TRBV27
TGTGCCAGCGGTAGACAGGGCCTCTTAAATCAGCCCCAGCATTTT
CASGRQGLLNQPQHF